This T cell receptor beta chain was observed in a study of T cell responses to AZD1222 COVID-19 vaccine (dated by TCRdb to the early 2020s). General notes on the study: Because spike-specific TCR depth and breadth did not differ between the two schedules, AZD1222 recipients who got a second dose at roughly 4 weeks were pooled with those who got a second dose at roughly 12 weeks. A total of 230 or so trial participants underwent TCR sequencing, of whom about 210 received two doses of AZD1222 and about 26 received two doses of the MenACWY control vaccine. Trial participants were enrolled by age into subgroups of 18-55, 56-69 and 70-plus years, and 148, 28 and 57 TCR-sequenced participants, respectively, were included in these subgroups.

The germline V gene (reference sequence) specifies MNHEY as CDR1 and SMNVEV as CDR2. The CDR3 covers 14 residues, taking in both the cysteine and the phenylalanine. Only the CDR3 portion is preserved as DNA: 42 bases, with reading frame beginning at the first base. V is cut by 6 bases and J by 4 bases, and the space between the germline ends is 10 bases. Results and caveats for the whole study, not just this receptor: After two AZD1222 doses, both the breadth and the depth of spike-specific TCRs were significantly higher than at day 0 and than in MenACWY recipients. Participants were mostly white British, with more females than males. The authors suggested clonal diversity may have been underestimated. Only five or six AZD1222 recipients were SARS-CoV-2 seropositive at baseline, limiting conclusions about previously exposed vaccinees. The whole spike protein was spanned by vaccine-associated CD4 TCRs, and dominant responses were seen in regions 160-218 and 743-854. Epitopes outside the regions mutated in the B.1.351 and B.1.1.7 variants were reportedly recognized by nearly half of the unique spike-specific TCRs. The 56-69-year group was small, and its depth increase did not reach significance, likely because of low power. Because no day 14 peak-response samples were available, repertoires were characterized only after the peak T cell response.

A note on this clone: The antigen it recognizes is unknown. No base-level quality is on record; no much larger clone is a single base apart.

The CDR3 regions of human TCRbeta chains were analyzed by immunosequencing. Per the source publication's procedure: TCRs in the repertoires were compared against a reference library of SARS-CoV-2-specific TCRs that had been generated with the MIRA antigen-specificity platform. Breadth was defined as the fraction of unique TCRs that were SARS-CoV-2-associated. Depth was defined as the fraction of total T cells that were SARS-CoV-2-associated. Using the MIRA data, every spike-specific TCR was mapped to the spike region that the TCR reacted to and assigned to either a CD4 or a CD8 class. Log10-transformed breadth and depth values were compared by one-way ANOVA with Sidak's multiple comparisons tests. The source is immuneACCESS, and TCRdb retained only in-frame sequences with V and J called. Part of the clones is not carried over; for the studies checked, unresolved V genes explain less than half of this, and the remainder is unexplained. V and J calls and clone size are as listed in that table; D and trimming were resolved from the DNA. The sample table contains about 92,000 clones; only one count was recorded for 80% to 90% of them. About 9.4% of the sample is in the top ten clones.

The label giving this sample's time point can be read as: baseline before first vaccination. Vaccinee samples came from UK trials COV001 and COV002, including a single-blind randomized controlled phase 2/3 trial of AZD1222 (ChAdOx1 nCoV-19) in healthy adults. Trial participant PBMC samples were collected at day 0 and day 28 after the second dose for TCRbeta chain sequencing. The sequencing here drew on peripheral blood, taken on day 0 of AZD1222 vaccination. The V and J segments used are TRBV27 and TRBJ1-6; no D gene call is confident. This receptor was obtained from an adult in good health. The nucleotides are TGTGCCAGCAGCTCAGCGGGTTATAATTCACCCCTCCACTTT. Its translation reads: CASSSAGYNSPLHF.